This T cell receptor (beta chain) emerged from a study of cytomegalovirus exposure and HLA in healthy donors. Measured with immunoSEQ multiplex PCR; TCRdb has only the in-frame clones, and not every one. The data contain roughly 350,000 clones, 75% to 90% of them seen just once; the ten biggest clones take up more than 0.8%. The CDR3 covers 15 residues. Germline V gene sequence: CDR1 LGHNA, CDR2 YNFKEQ. V was trimmed by 0 bases and J by 8 bases, leaving 14 bases between them. The TCR originated in a woman under 30 in good health and CMV-seronegative. The V call is TRBV4-2, the J call TRBJ2-1; D remains ambiguous. Source material: PBMCs. For the CDR3, the DNA is TGTGCCAGCAGCCAAGAGTGGGCCCGGTTGGATGAGCAGTTCTTC. It codes for CASSQEWARLDEQFF.